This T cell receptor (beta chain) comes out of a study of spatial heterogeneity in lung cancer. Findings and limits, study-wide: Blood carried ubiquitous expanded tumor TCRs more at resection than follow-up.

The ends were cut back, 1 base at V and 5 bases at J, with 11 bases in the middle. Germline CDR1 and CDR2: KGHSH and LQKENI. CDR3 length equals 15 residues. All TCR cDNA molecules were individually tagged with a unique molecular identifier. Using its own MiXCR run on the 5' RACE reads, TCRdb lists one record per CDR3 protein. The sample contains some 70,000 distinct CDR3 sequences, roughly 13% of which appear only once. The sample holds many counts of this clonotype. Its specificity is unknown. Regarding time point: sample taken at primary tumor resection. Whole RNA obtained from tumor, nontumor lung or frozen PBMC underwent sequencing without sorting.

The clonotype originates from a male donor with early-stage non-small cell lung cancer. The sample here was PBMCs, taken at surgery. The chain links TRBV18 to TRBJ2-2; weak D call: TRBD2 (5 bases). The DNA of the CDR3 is TGTGCCAGCTCACCACTGGGAGTGGTGACCGGGGAGCTGTTTTTT. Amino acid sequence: CASSPLGVVTGELFF.